Presented here are 31 T cell receptor beta chains from one specimen sequenced in a study of T-cell reconstitution after alpha-beta-depleted transplantation in children. Preparation of the TCRbeta library used unique molecular identifiers. TCRdb reprocessed the PCR reads via MiXCR and lists one record per CDR3 protein. Of a few hundred thousand distinct CDR3 sequences in the sample, 12% are singletons; the top ten hold about 5.6%. Sequences were derived from PBMCs from the stem cell graft donor, sampled from the stem cell graft. The receptors here all came from a human donor who donated a stem cell graft to a child with combined immunodeficiency.

V is TRBV29-1 and J is TRBJ2-1, with 9 bases aligning to TRBD2. With V trimmed by 3 bases and J by 2 bases, 11 bases remained unmatched. Germline V gene sequence: CDR1 SQVTM, CDR2 ANQGSEA. CDR3 length: 17 amino acids. The CDR3: CSVDVREREVAYNEQFF. DNA of the CDR3: TGCAGCGTTGACGTAAGGGAGCGGGAGGTCGCCTACAATGAGCAGTTCTTC.

This clonotype was recorded at least ten times. The rearrangement uses TRBV7-8 and TRBJ1-1; D is unresolved. Germline assignment: CDR1 SGHVS and CDR2 FQNEAQ. V was pared by 5 bases and J by 1 base, with 11 bases between. The CDR3 totals 14 residues. CDR3 loop: CASSPQHTNTEAFF. Here the CDR3 DNA reads TGTGCCAGCAGCCCGCAACATACGAACACTGAAGCTTTCTTT.

The chain's CDR3 is CASSLDGDRIETQYF. For the CDR3, the DNA is TGTGCCAGCAGCTTAGATGGGGACAGGATTGAGACCCAGTACTTC. The chain combines TRBV11-2 with TRBJ2-5, with TRBD1 identical over 8 bases. The junction had 5 bases not matched to a gene; V was cut back by 0 bases and J by 5 bases. Germline V gene lookup returns CDR1 SGHAT and CDR2 FQNNGV. The CDR3 runs 15 residues.

This clonotype came up a few times. The chain links TRBV29-1 to TRBJ2-2; D uncertain. The germline V gene has CDR1 SQVTM and CDR2 ANQGSEA. There are 13 residues in the CDR3. V shed 4 bases and J shed 1 base, with 7 bases lying between them. The CDR3 DNA is TGCAGCGTTGGGGCAGTGAACACCGGGGAGCTGTTTTTT. It translates to CSVGAVNTGELFF.

The table lists this clonotype with a few counts. The chain couples TRBV20-1 to TRBJ1-4, with D maybe TRBD1 (5 bases). This CDR3 contains 16 residues. The ends were cut back, 0 bases at V and 8 bases at J, with 19 bases in the middle. Germline CDR1 DFQATT, CDR2 SNEGSKA (reference sequence). As DNA, the CDR3 is TGCAGTGCTAGAGATATTTCGGCAGGGCATCTGGAAAAACTGTTTTTT. Its protein is CSARDISAGHLEKLFF.

This chain joins TRBV18 and TRBJ1-2; the D is unclear. V lost 1 base and J lost 7, with 4 bases in between. Germline V lookup: CDR1 KGHSH, CDR2 LQKENI. This CDR3 has 11 residues. For the CDR3, the DNA is TGTGCCAGCTCACCACGGGTTGGCTACACCTTC. It is translated as CASSPRVGYTF. Supplemented by reference TRBV18 and TRBJ1-2, the full variable domain reads NAGVMQNPRHLVRRRGQEARLRCSPMKGHSHVYWYRQLPEEGLKFMVYLQKENIIDESGMPKERFSAEFPKEGPSILRIQQVVRGDSAAYFCASSPRVGYTFGSGTRLTVV.

This clonotype was found many times. This chain connects TRBV6-5 to TRBJ2-7; D ambiguous. The germline V gene encodes CDR1 MNHEY and CDR2 SVGAGI. The CDR3 covers 12 residues. V was pared by 0 bases and J by 7 bases, with 7 bases between. CDR3 sequence reads: CASSYSGWEQYF. DNA of the CDR3: TGTGCCAGCAGTTACTCCGGGTGGGAGCAGTACTTC.

The chain links TRBV27 to TRBJ1-2; TRBD1 aligns across 11 bases. Germline assignment: CDR1 MNHEY and CDR2 SMNVEV (reference sequence). V lost 6 bases, J lost 7 bases, and 10 bases stayed unmatched. The CDR3 consists of 15 residues. For the CDR3, the DNA is TGTGCCAGCAGCTTGGGACAGGGGGACGGTAGTGGCTACACCTTC. Translated: CASSLGQGDGSGYTF.

The rearrangement joins TRBV14 to TRBJ2-7; the D is unclear. The length of the CDR3 is 17 residues. Trimming shortened V by 4 bases and J by 1 base, and 20 bases separated the two germline ends. Germline CDR1 is SGHDN and CDR2 is FVKESK. The CDR3 region has the DNA TGTGCCAGCAGCCGCGGTGAGGCCACCCGGTTGTCCTACGAGCAGTACTTC. Amino acids: CASSRGEATRLSYEQYF.

This clonotype has more than one count but fewer than ten. The V gene is TRBV10-3, the J gene TRBJ2-7; D gene ambiguous. The V gene lost 2 bases and the J gene lost 6 bases, with 8 bases spanning the gap. Germline V CDR1 and CDR2: ENHRY, SYGVKD. CDR3 length: 12 residues. CDR3 sequence reads: CAISEEAFEQYF. The DNA for the CDR3 is TGTGCCATCAGTGAGGAGGCGTTCGAGCAGTACTTC.

This clonotype has only a few counts. The rearrangement uses TRBV5-6 and TRBJ2-7; TRBD2 matches 13 bases. The CDR3 loop spans 15 amino acids. V lost 4 bases, J lost 12 bases, and 13 bases stayed unmatched. CDR1 is SGHDT, CDR2 YYEEEE, per germline. CDR3 sequence: CASSIDGLAGDLRYF. As DNA, the CDR3 is TGTGCCAGCAGCATTGACGGACTAGCGGGGGACTTAAGGTACTTC.

In its sample, this clonotype was seen many times. The chain couples TRBV9 to TRBJ2-7; no reliable D call. Germline assignment: CDR1 SGDLS and CDR2 YYNGEE. The CDR3 has 15 residues. Trimming pared 0 bases from V and 2 bases from J, leaving 12 bases between. In DNA, the CDR3 is TGTGCCAGCAGCGTAGAGGGTTTGGGAACCTACGAGCAGTACTTC. Its protein product is CASSVEGLGTYEQYF.

This clonotype was counted only a few times. The chain combines TRBV3-1 with TRBJ2-2, with a weak D call TRBD1 (6 bases). There are 14 residues in the CDR3. The germline CDR1 and CDR2 sequences are LGHDT and YNNKEL (reference sequence). V was cut by 1 base and J by 3 bases, with 6 bases left in between. CDR3 in DNA: TGTGCCAGCAGCCAAGGACAGGACACCGGGGAGCTGTTTTTT. Its translation is CASSQGQDTGELFF.

The V and J genes are TRBV7-9 and TRBJ2-1; 9 positions match TRBD1. The germline CDR1 and CDR2 sequences are SEHNR and FQNEAQ (reference sequence). The trim removed 0 bases at V and 4 bases at J, leaving 4 bases unmatched. The CDR3 totals 16 residues. The chain's CDR3 is CASSLAGTGFYNEQFF. CDR3 DNA sequence: TGTGCCAGCAGCTTAGCCGGGACAGGGTTTTACAATGAGCAGTTCTTC.

The chain has TRBV6-1 and TRBJ1-2; D uncertain. CDR3 length equals 15 residues. Germline CDR1 reads MNHNS; CDR2 reads SASEGT. Trimming removed 4 bases from V and 6 bases from J, with 18 bases in between. The CDR3 nucleotides read TGTGCCAGCAGTGGAGAAATGGTATCACTAGATGGCTACACCTTC. Its translation: CASSGEMVSLDGYTF.

This clonotype was found many times. This chain uses TRBV12-3 or TRBV12-4 with TRBJ2-3; D gene ambiguous. The V end was cut by 2 bases, the J end by 0 bases, with 15 bases between. This CDR3 spans 17 amino acids. The CDR3 DNA sequence: TGTGCCAGCAGTTTATTTTACGCTAGGGCGAGCACAGATACGCAGTATTTT. Amino acid sequence: CASSLFYARASTDTQYF.

The chain combines TRBV3-1 with TRBJ2-5; 11 nucleotides agree with TRBD2. The CDR3 runs to 16 residues. Germline lookup yields CDR1 LGHDT and CDR2 YNNKEL (reference sequence). With V trimmed by 4 bases and J by 2 bases, 6 bases remained unmatched. The CDR3 DNA reads as TGTGCCAGCAGCCGTGCTAGCGGGGGGAGTCAAGAGACCCAGTACTTC. It specifies CASSRASGGSQETQYF.

The gene calls are TRBV10-3 and TRBJ1-6; maybe TRBD1 (6 bases). Germline CDR1 ENHRY, CDR2 SYGVKD. The V and J ends lost 2 bases and 8 bases respectively, with 10 bases between them. The CDR3 extends over 14 amino acids. The CDR3 is CAISEAGVYSPLHF. The CDR3 nucleotides are TGTGCCATCAGTGAGGCAGGGGTTTATTCACCCCTCCACTTT.

About this clonotype: A much larger clone differs from this one at a single base, so this may be a read error. This CDR3 fails to terminate in the conserved phenylalanine or tryptophan, so it likely reflects a read error. The V call is TRBV9, the J call TRBJ2-5; 14 nucleotides align to TRBD2. This CDR3 has 19 residues. The trim removed 3 bases at V and 2 bases at J, leaving 12 bases unmatched. Germline V lookup: CDR1 SGDLS, CDR2 YYNGEE. CDR3 nucleotide sequence: TGTGCCAGCAGCGACCCTGATGGACTAGCGGGAGGAGGGCAAGAGACCCAGTACTAC. Encoded protein: CASSDPDGLAGGGQETQYY.

This clonotype appeared many times. The rearrangement links TRBV12-3 or TRBV12-4 to TRBJ2-2, with 7 bases that match TRBD1. This CDR3 is 16 amino acids long. After removal of 0 bases from V and 4 bases from J, the junction contained 5 bases not matched to a gene. CDR3 sequence (DNA): TGTGCCAGCAGTTTAGCGGGACAGACAACCACCGGGGAGCTGTTTTTT. It encodes CASSLAGQTTTGELFF.

V and J are TRBV20-1 and TRBJ1-5; a possible D gene is TRBD1 (5 bases). Germline lookup yields CDR1 DFQATT and CDR2 SNEGSKA (reference sequence). V was shortened by 6 bases and J by 4 bases, with 10 bases between the two germline ends. This CDR3 has 12 residues. CDR3 in amino acids: CSAKSGNQPQHF. In nucleotides, the CDR3 is TGCAGTGCCAAGTCAGGGAATCAGCCCCAGCATTTT.

This clonotype was seen more than once but under ten times. V and J are TRBV25-1 and TRBJ2-2, with no clear D. The CDR3 sequence is 13 residues long. Trimming cost V 4 bases and J 3 bases, with 6 bases left between them. CDR1 MGHDK and CDR2 SYGVNS come from the germline V gene. The CDR3 region has the DNA TGTGCCAGCAGTGGATATGACACCGGGGAGCTGTTTTTT. Encoded protein: CASSGYDTGELFF.

This clonotype was seen only a few times. This chain joins TRBV12-3 or TRBV12-4 and TRBJ2-7; the match to TRBD2 covers 8 bases. After removal of 1 base from V and 2 bases from J, the junction contained 4 bases not matched to a gene. The CDR3 sequence is 15 residues long. Written as DNA, the CDR3 is TGTGCCAGCAGTTTAGAACGGGGGGGGGCCTACGAGCAGTACTTC. Amino acid sequence: CASSLERGGAYEQYF.

This clonotype was counted many times. The V and J genes are TRBV5-6 and TRBJ2-7; D unclear. The CDR3 is made up of 12 amino acids. The V end was cut by 0 bases, the J end by 5 bases, with 6 bases between. CDR1 is SGHDT and CDR2 is YYEEEE in the germline V gene. The CDR3: CASSLVAHEQYF. As DNA, the CDR3 is TGTGCCAGCAGCTTGGTCGCGCACGAGCAGTACTTC.

This clonotype was observed many times. This CDR3 is CSVPAFYNEQFF. The CDR3 bases are TGCAGCGTACCGGCTTTCTACAATGAGCAGTTCTTC. V and J are TRBV29-1 and TRBJ2-1; D is unresolved. This CDR3 region has 12 residues. The V end was cut by 6 bases, the J end by 3 bases, with 9 bases between. From germline, CDR1 is SQVTM and CDR2 ANQGSEA.

The chain carries TRBV12-3 or TRBV12-4 and TRBJ2-2; D might be TRBD2 (6 bases). The CDR3 runs 16 residues. Trimming took 5 bases from V and 3 from J, leaving 16 bases between them. The CDR3, as DNA: TGTGCCAGCAGTCCGCGGGGTCACCTCTACACCGGGGAGCTGTTTTTT. Translated: CASSPRGHLYTGELFF.

This clonotype has more than one count but fewer than ten. The V gene is TRBV3-1, the J gene TRBJ1-1, with D possibly TRBD1 on 5 matching bases. This CDR3 is 13 amino acids long. The V gene's germline CDR1 is LGHDT and CDR2 YNNKEL (reference sequence). V was trimmed by 0 bases and J by 10 bases, leaving 12 bases between them. In DNA, the CDR3 is TGTGCCAGCAGCCAAGACCAGGGTTTGGTAGCTTTCTTT. This gives the protein CASSQDQGLVAFF.

The rearrangement links TRBV29-1 to TRBJ2-5; 7 bases fit TRBD2. After removal of 7 bases from V and 3 bases from J, the junction contained 8 bases not matched to a gene. Germline loops: CDR1 SQVTM, CDR2 ANQGSEA. The CDR3 loop spans 13 amino acids. The CDR3 nucleotides read TGCAGCGCGCTGACGGCGGGGGAAGAGACCCAGTACTTC. Its translation: CSALTAGEETQYF. The variable domain in full, with the rest retrieved from reference TRBV29-1 and TRBJ2-5, is SAVISQKPSRDICQRGTSLTIQCQVDSQVTMMFWYRQQPGQSLTLIATANQGSEATYESGFVIDKFPISRPNLTFSTLTVSNMSPEDSSIYLCSALTAGEETQYFGPGTRLLVL.

This clonotype has more than one count but fewer than ten. J is TRBJ2-1 and V is TRBV29-1; possibly TRBD1 or TRBD2 for D (6 bases each). Trimming removed 1 base at V and 0 bases at J, with 13 bases between. This CDR3 spans 16 amino acids. Per germline, CDR1 SQVTM and CDR2 ANQGSEA. The CDR3 region has the DNA TGCAGCGTTGAAGGCGTAAGGGGGGTCTCCTACAATGAGCAGTTCTTC. Residues: CSVEGVRGVSYNEQFF.

The chain couples TRBV21-1 to TRBJ1-2. TRBV21-1 is marked as a pseudogene. This CDR3 has 16 amino acids. CDR3 protein: CASSKPERRDNYGYTF. The CDR3 DNA follows: TGTGCCAGCAGCAAACCCGAGAGGCGGGATAACTATGGCTACACCTTC.

The V call is TRBV7-2, the J call TRBJ1-4; D is uncertain. Per germline, CDR1 SGHTA and CDR2 FQGNSA. The V end was cut by 3 bases, the J end by 5 bases, with 7 bases between. There are 13 residues in the CDR3. CDR3: CASSLRRNEKLFF. The DNA of the CDR3 is TGTGCCAGCAGCTTGAGACGAAATGAAAAACTGTTTTTT.